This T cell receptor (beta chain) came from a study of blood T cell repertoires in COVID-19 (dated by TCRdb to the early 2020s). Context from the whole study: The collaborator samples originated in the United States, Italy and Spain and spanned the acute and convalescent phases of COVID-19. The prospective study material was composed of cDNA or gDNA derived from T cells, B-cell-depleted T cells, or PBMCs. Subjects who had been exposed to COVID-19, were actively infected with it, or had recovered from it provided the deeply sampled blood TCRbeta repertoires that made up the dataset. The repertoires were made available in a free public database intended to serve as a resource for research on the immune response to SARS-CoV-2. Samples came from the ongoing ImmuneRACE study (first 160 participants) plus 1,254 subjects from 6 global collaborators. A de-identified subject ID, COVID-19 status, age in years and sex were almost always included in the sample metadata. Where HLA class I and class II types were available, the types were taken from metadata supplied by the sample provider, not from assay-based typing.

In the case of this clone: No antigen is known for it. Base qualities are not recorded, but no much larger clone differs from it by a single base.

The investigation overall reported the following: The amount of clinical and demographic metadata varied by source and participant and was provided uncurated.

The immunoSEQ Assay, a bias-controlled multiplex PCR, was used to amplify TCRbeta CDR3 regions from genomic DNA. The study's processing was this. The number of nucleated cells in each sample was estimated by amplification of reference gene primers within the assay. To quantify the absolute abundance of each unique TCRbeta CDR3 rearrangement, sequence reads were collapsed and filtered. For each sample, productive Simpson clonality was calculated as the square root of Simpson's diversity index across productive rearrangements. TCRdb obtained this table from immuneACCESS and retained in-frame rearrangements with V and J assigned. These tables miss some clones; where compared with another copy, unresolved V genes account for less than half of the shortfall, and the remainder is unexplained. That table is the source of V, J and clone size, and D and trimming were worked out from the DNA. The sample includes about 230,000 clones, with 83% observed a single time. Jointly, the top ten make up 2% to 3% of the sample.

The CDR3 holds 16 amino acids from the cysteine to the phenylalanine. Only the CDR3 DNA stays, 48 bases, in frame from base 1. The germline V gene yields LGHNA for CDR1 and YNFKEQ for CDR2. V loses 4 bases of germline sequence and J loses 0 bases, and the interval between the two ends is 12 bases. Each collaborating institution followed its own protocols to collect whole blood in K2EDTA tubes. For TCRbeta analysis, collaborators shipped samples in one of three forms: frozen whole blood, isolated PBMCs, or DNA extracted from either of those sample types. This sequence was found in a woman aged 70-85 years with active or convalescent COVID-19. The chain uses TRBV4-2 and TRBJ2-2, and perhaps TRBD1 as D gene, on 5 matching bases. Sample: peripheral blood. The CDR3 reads CASSPGWGANTGELFF. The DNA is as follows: TGTGCCAGCAGCCCCGGCTGGGGCGCGAACACCGGGGAGCTGTTTTTT.